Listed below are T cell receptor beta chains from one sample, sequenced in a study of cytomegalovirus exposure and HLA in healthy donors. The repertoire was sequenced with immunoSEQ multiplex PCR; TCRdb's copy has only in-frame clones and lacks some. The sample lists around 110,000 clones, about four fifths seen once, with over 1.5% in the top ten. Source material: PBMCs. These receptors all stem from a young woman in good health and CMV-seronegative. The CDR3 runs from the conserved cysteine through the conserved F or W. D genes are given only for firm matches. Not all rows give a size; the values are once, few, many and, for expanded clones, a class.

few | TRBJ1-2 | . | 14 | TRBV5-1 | CASSWEGGGYGYTF | TGCGCCAGCAGCTGGGAGGGTGGCGGCTATGGCTACACCTTC
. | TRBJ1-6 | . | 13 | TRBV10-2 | CASRPTPNSPLHF | TGCGCCAGCAGGCCAACACCTAATTCACCCCTCCACTTT
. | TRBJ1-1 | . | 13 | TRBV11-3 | CASSLDTGSEAFF | TGTGCCAGCAGCTTAGACACAGGGTCCGAAGCTTTCTTT
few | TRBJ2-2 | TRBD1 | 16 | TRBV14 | CASSQATGGNTGELFF | TGTGCCAGCAGCCAAGCGACAGGGGGCAACACCGGGGAGCTGTTTTTT
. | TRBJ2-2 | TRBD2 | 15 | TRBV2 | CAIDRLAGRGGELFF | TGTGCCATCGACCGACTAGCGGGGCGGGGCGGGGAGCTGTTTTTT
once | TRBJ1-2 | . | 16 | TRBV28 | CASSTPLGGDGYGYTF | TGTGCCAGCAGTACCCCCCTAGGGGGAGATGGCTATGGCTACACCTTC
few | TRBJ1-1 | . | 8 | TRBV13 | CASSQTDF | TGTGCCAGCAGCCAAACAGATTTT
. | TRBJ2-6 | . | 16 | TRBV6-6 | CASSYSTAAGANVLTF | TGTGCCAGCAGTTACTCGACTGCAGCTGGGGCCAACGTCCTGACTTTC
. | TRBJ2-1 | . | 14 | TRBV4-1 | CASSQEVQGNEQFF | TGCGCCAGCAGCCAAGAAGTGCAGGGAAATGAGCAGTTCTTC
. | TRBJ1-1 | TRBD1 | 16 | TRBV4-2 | CASSQDHTGTVPEAFF | TGTGCCAGCAGCCAAGACCATACCGGGACAGTACCTGAAGCTTTCTTT
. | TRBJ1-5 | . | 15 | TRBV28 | CASSLFGSSNQPQHF | TGTGCCAGCAGTTTATTCGGTTCGAGCAATCAGCCCCAGCATTTT
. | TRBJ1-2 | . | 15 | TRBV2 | CASSEAGQFNYGYTF | TGTGCCAGCAGTGAAGCGGGGCAGTTTAACTATGGCTACACCTTC
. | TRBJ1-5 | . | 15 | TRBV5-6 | CASSSAGYSNQPQHF | TGTGCCAGCAGCTCGGCGGGCTATAGCAATCAGCCCCAGCATTTT
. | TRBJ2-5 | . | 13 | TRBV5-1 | CASSIDSGETQYF | TGCGCCAGCAGCATTGACAGTGGAGAGACCCAGTACTTC
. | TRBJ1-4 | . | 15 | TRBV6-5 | CASSPYGGDNEKLFF | TGTGCCAGCAGTCCTTATGGGGGCGACAATGAAAAACTGTTTTTT
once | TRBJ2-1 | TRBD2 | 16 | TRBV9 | CASSVEGLAPHNEQFF | TGTGCCAGCAGCGTAGAGGGACTAGCCCCCCACAATGAGCAGTTCTTC
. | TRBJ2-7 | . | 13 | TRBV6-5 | CASSSGHSYEQYF | TGTGCCAGCAGTTCCGGACACAGTTACGAGCAGTACTTC
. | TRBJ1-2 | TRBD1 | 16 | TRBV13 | CASSSNRDRDGYGYTF | TGTGCCAGCAGCTCAAACCGGGACAGGGATGGGTATGGCTACACCTTC
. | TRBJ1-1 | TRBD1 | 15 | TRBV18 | CASSPQDRVGTEAFF | TGTGCCAGCTCACCACAAGACAGGGTGGGCACTGAAGCTTTCTTT
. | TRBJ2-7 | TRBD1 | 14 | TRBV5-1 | CASKVGTGFYEQYF | TGCGCCAGCAAAGTAGGGACAGGGTTCTACGAGCAGTACTTC
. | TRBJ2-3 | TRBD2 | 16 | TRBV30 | CAWTASGLKSTDTQYF | TGTGCCTGGACCGCTAGCGGGCTGAAGAGCACAGATACGCAGTATTTT
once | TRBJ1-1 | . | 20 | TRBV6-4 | CASKKIGTPGFSSLNTEAFF | TGTGCCAGCAAGAAAATTGGGACTCCCGGTTTTTCCTCCTTAAACACTGAAGCTTTCTTT
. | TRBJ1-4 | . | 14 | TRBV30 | CAWSTGVSNEKLFF | TGTGCCTGGAGTACAGGCGTCTCAAATGAAAAACTGTTTTTT
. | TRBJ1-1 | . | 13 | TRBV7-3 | CASSQGKNTEAFF | TGTGCCAGCAGCCAGGGGAAGAACACTGAAGCTTTCTTT
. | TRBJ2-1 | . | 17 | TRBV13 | CASSSTSNGGSYNEQFF | TGTGCCAGCAGCTCAACGAGCAACGGGGGCTCCTACAATGAGCAGTTCTTC
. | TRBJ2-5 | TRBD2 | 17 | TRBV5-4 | CASSLVGGGVLQETQYF | TGTGCCAGCAGCTTGGTTGGCGGGGGGGTCCTTCAAGAGACCCAGTACTTC
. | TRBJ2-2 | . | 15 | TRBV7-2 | CASSFLRDKTGELFF | TGTGCCAGCAGCTTCCTCCGGGACAAAACCGGGGAGCTGTTTTTT
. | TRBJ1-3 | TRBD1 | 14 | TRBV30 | CAWRAPGGGNTIYF | TGTGCCTGGAGGGCCCCAGGGGGGGGAAACACCATATATTTT
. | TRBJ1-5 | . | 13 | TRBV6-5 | CASRSGVDQPQHF | TGTGCCAGCAGATCAGGGGTTGATCAGCCCCAGCATTTT
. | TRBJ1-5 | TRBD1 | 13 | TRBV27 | CASSLTGLQPQHF | TGTGCCAGCAGCCTGACAGGGCTCCAGCCCCAGCATTTT
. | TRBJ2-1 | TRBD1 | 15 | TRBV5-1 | CASSAGTGPNNEQFF | TGCGCCAGCAGCGCCGGGACAGGGCCCAACAATGAGCAGTTCTTC